Reported below is one TCR beta chain. The antigen is unknown. The CDR3 is 20 amino acids. J gave up 0 bases and V 11 bases, and 25 bases lay outside the gene matches. Germline CDR1 MDHEN, CDR2 SYDVKM. The data belong to a study of molecular identifiers for immune sequencing clone quantification. Whole-study findings and limits: For highly expanded clones, sizes could be underestimated when identical TCR molecules share a barcode.

TCRdb re-derived calls from the PCR reads in MiXCR, one entry per CDR3 protein. This sample has 250,000 to 350,000 distinct CDR3 sequences, with about a fifth found just once. The V gene is TRBV28, the J gene TRBJ2-3; 8 nucleotides agree with TRBD2. The TCR was taken from a human donor in good health. Some libraries in this study had Jurkat cell RNA spiked in. Sequencing was carried out using naive CD8+ T cells from blood, with Jurkat cell RNA spiked in. Subset in this sample: FACS-sorted CD8+CD4-CCR7+CD45RA+ naive T cells. The CDR3 region is CAGPFKAGVFSGASTDTQYF. The CDR3 nucleotides read TGTGCCGGGCCTTTCAAAGCGGGAGTTTTTAGCGGGGCTAGCACAGATACGCAGTATTTT.